This paragraph covers one T cell receptor (beta chain) sequence. The target of this receptor is not known. There are no base qualities to consult, and no much larger clone falls within one base. This record belongs to a study of blood T cell repertoires in COVID-19 (dated by TCRdb to 2020 to 2022). For context, the study as a whole: Samples from collaborators originated in the United States, Italy and Spain and spanned both the acute and convalescent phases of COVID-19. The material from the prospective study consisted of cDNA or gDNA derived from T cells, B-cell-depleted T cells, or PBMCs. Deeply sampled blood TCRbeta repertoires from subjects exposed to, actively infected with, or recovered from COVID-19 were included in the dataset. The repertoires were made available in a free public database intended to serve as a resource for research on the immune response to SARS-CoV-2. The samples were drawn from the first 160 participants of the ongoing ImmuneRACE study and from some 1,300 subjects provided by 6 global collaborators. Sample metadata almost always included a de-identified subject ID, COVID-19 status, age in years and sex. Where available, HLA class I and class II types were taken from metadata supplied by the sample provider and were not determined by assay-based typing.

Study-wide findings and limitations: Clinical and demographic metadata were provided uncurated, with the amount varying by source and participant.

For CDR1 and CDR2, the germline V gene (reference sequence) lists MNHNY and SVGAGI. Spanning cysteine to phenylalanine, the CDR3 consists of 15 amino acids. Only the CDR3 part of the read is kept: 45 bases, read in frame from the first base. V is reduced by 5 bases and J by 4 bases, leaving a spacing of 14 bases between them. Whole blood was collected in K2EDTA tubes by collaborating institutions according to the institutions' own protocols. Collaborator samples were shipped for TCRbeta analysis as frozen whole blood, isolated PBMCs, or DNA extracted from either sample type. TCRbeta CDR3 regions were amplified from genomic DNA using the immunoSEQ Assay, a bias-controlled multiplex PCR. In the paper's pipeline: Within the assay, amplification of reference gene primers was used to estimate how many nucleated cells each sample contained. To quantify the absolute abundance of each unique TCRbeta CDR3 rearrangement, sequence reads were collapsed and filtered. For each sample, productive Simpson clonality was calculated as the square root of Simpson's diversity index over productive rearrangements. TCRdb provides this immuneACCESS table in a form limited to in-frame rearrangements. Some clones are lacking; in checked studies, under half of them reflect an unresolved V gene, and why the rest are absent is not known. The V and J calls and clone size were taken over from that table, and D and trimming were inferred from the DNA. In this sample the table shows 74,000 or so clones, approximately 89% of which occur a single time. The ten largest make up less than 2.5% of the sample.

This chain is built from TRBV6-6 and TRBJ2-2, with TRBD1 tentatively as D gene (6 bases match). This TCR came from a human donor in a cohort sampled during active COVID-19. Sequenced input: peripheral blood. The nucleotide sequence is TGTGCCAGCAGTACAACAGGGATAGGCACCGGGGAGCTGTTTTTT. This translates into CASSTTGIGTGELFF.